These T cell receptor beta chains were read from a single sample in a study of cytomegalovirus exposure and HLA in healthy donors. Profiled with immunoSEQ multiplex PCR; TCRdb holds only in-frame clones, not every one. Here the sample spans roughly 220,000 clones, around 90% being singletons. Sequencing used PBMCs. These receptors were taken from a woman in her late teens or twenties in good health and CMV-seronegative. The CDR3 runs from the conserved cysteine through the conserved F or W. The D gene is left open where the match is weak. Clone size appears in some rows only: once, few, many, or a class for an expanded clone.

>TRBV5-8|TRBD1|TRBJ2-5|.
TGTGCCAGCAGCTTGTTGGGACAGGGGAGGTTCGGGGAGACCCAGTACTTC
CASSLLGQGRFGETQYF
>TRBV11-2|.|TRBJ1-2|.
TGTGCCAGCAGCTTCCCGGGGAACTATGGCTACACCTTC
CASSFPGNYGYTF
>TRBV5-1|.|TRBJ1-2|once
TGCGCCAGCAGCTTGAACAGACCGGTGGACTATGGCTACACCTTC
CASSLNRPVDYGYTF
>TRBV5-1|.|TRBJ1-3|.
TGCGCCAGCAGCTCGATCAACAGCGGCTCTGGAAACACCATATATTTT
CASSSINSGSGNTIYF
>TRBV20-1|.|TRBJ2-7|.
TGCAGTGGCAGGGTTTACGAGCAGTACTTC
CSGRVYEQYF
>TRBV5-1|TRBD1|TRBJ2-2|.
TGCGCCAGCAGCTTGGATGCAGGGGGTGACACCGGGGAGCTGTTTTTT
CASSLDAGGDTGELFF
>TRBV11-2|.|TRBJ1-2|.
TGTGCCAGCAGCTTAGAGGGGACTTCCTATGGTGGCTACACCTTC
CASSLEGTSYGGYTF
>TRBV11-3|TRBD2|TRBJ2-1|.
TGTGCCAGCAGCTTAGATAGCGGGTCCTTCAATGAGCAGTTCTTC
CASSLDSGSFNEQFF
>TRBV29-1|.|TRBJ2-3|.
TGCAGCGTTGAATTGTCGGGGGGCCCAGATACGCAGTATTTT
CSVELSGGPDTQYF
>TRBV28|.|TRBJ1-4|.
TGTGCCAGCACCCCTACAGGGCAAATGACTAATGAAAAACTGTTTTTT
CASTPTGQMTNEKLFF
>TRBV9|TRBD2|TRBJ2-7|once
TGTGCCAGCAGCCCTCGGACTAGCAGAGCTTACGAGCAGTACTTC
CASSPRTSRAYEQYF
>TRBV28|TRBD2|TRBJ2-7|.
TGTGCCACCGAACCCCCCGGGACTAGGAGCTCCTACGAGCAGTACTTC
CATEPPGTRSSYEQYF
>TRBV11-2|.|TRBJ1-1|.
TGTGCCAGCAGTATACAGCCTGGGACTTCCACTGAAGCTTTCTTT
CASSIQPGTSTEAFF
>TRBV6-5|TRBD1|TRBJ1-1|.
TGTGCCAGCAGTTACTTCCCCCCAGGGGGCAACACTGAAGCTTTCTTT
CASSYFPPGGNTEAFF